This T cell receptor (beta chain) was found in a study of beta chain features in type 1 diabetes. The whole isolated RNA underwent reverse transcription, so sequencing captured expressed TCRB transcripts. Repertoires were generated with immunoSEQ multiplex PCR, while TCRdb's copy carries only in-frame clones and drops some. The table shows 160,000 or so clones, with roughly 59% occurring only once. Germline V CDR1 and CDR2: GTSNPN, SVGIG (reference sequence). Trimming removed 1 base from V and 1 base from J, with 7 bases in between. The CDR3 sequence is 13 residues long. Remarks on this clone: The antigen is undetermined.

By way of CD45RO/CCR7/CD25/CD127/CD95/CD27, the CD4+ regulatory, stem cell-like memory, central memory and naive cells were sorted. Study-wide points: In all four CD4+ subsets, TCRB CDR3 length was significantly, moderately reduced in type 1 diabetes.

The material sequenced was naive CD4+ T cells from blood. The chain employs TRBV30 and TRBJ2-5; D ambiguous. The receptor's source is a young man with type 1 diabetes. The chain's CDR3 is CAWSAGFQETQYF. The CDR3 DNA sequence: TGTGCCTGGAGTGCCGGGTTCCAAGAGACCCAGTACTTC.